The clone carrying this T cell receptor beta chain was observed many times. Its target is not known. Building the TCR beta libraries relied on iRepertoire HTBI primers, and CDR3 regions underwent Arm-PCR. TCRdb reanalysed the multiplex PCR reads using MiXCR and keeps one entry per CDR3 protein. Of roughly 260,000 distinct CDR3 sequences listed, about 20% are singletons. As for time point: newly diagnosed GD, antithyroid drugs for less than 3 months. Generation of the TCR library employed RNA extracted from PBMCs. This entry comes from a study of regulatory T cells in long-lasting Graves disease. This CDR3 spans 14 amino acids. With 4 bases removed from V and 2 bases from J, the gap between germline ends came to 10 bases. Overall study results and limits: Persistent Graves' patients had lower TCR diversity than newly diagnosed ones.

The same sample was also studied in work on T cells in Graves' hyperthyroidism and ophthalmopathy. That work adds: Not enrolled were patients with uncontrolled infection, other autoimmune disease, pregnancy or lactation. The HTBI set primed first-round TCR CDR3 RT-PCR.

This clonotype was obtained from a woman in her twenties or thirties with Graves disease. V gene TRBV12-3 or TRBV12-4 combines with J gene TRBJ2-3, with TRBD2 as a possible D gene (6 bases). Specimen: peripheral blood mononuclear cells (PBMCs), collected at new diagnosis, from a patient treated with antithyroid drugs. CDR3 in DNA: TGTGCCAGCAGTTCACTAGCTCCCACAGATACGCAGTATTTT. As protein: CASSSLAPTDTQYF.